The rows below give T cell receptor beta chains drawn from one sample of a study of response to subunit inactivated influenza vaccine. TCRdb re-derived calls from the RT-PCR reads in MiXCR, one entry per CDR3 protein. The sample records 650,000 or so distinct CDR3 sequences, 14% being singletons. The specimen comprised PBMCs from blood, sampled 14 days before vaccination. Receptor source: a man in his forties or fifties who received an inactivated influenza vaccine. Each CDR3 is given with its conserved first and last residue. A D gene is named only where the DNA matches it firmly. Size tells how often a clone was seen (once, few, many) or the class of an expanded clone, and some rows leave it out.

TRBJ2-1 | NA | TRBV7-2 | TRBD2 | TGTGCCAGCAGCTTACGGACCGGGTTCGGCGGGAGGGATATCCGAACAACCTACAATGAGCAGTTCTTC | CASSLRTGFGGRDIRTTYNEQFF
TRBJ2-4 | many | TRBV10-3 | TRBD2 | TGTGCCATCAGTGAGGAACTAGCGGTGTACCAAAACATTCAGTACTTC | CAISEELAVYQNIQYF
TRBJ1-2 | NA | TRBV5-1 | NA | TGCGCCAGCAGCTTGGGGCAGGGGCCACAGGGCTACACCTTC | CASSLGQGPQGYTF
TRBJ2-5 | NA | TRBV5-5 | NA | TGTGCCAGCAGCTTGACGGCAGTAAAAGAGACCCAGTACTTC | CASSLTAVKETQYF
TRBJ1-3 | NA | TRBV7-9 | NA | TGTGCCAGCAGCCCAGTCGGAGGGGCCACTGGAAACACCATATATTTT | CASSPVGGATGNTIYF
TRBJ2-7 | few | TRBV29-1 | TRBD2 | TGCAGCGTTGCCCCCGTAGGAGCGGGGGAGCAGTACTTC | CSVAPVGAGEQYF
TRBJ1-1 | few | TRBV14 | TRBD1 | TGTGCCAGCAGCCCCCGGACAGGGATTCGTGGGACTGAAGCTTTCTTT | CASSPRTGIRGTEAFF
TRBJ1-5 | few | TRBV3-1 | NA | TGTGCCAGCAGCCCCGGGACTAGTAGTCAGCCCCAGCATTTT | CASSPGTSSQPQHF
TRBJ2-1 | few | TRBV10-3 | TRBD2 | TGTGCCACCATAGCGGGGGGGCCTTTCGTTGAGCAGTTCTTC | CATIAGGPFVEQFF
TRBJ2-7 | NA | TRBV4-3 | TRBD1 | TGCGCCAGCAGTCAACAGGGGGCGTTCGTCGACGAGCAGTACTTC | CASSQQGAFVDEQYF
TRBJ2-1 | NA | TRBV12-3/TRBV12-4 | TRBD2 | TGTGCCAGCACTGAAGCGGGGGGACCCTCTCGTGAGCAGTTCTTC | CASTEAGGPSREQFF
TRBJ2-7 | NA | TRBV5-1 | TRBD1 | TGCGCCAGCAGCGAAAGGACAGGGGGCTACGAGCAGTACTTC | CASSERTGGYEQYF
TRBJ1-2 | NA | TRBV20-1 | NA | TGCAGTGCTAGCACCACGGGGCAGGACTATGGCTACACCTTC | CSASTTGQDYGYTF
TRBJ2-7 | NA | TRBV5-1 | NA | TGCGCCAGCAGCCGGTCCAGTAACGAGCAGTACTTC | CASSRSSNEQYF
TRBJ1-1 | NA | TRBV20-1 | NA | TGCAGTGCTAGTGTAATCACTGAAGCTTTCTTT | CSASVITEAFF
TRBJ2-7 | many | TRBV20-1 | NA | TGCAGTGCTAGACCTAGCTCGGCAGGGCAACTCTACGAGCAGTACTTC | CSARPSSAGQLYEQYF
TRBJ2-7 | NA | TRBV10-3 | TRBD2 | TGTGCCATCAGTGAGTCTTTAGCGGGAGGTGGCGAGCAGTACTTC | CAISESLAGGGEQYF
TRBJ2-1 | NA | TRBV5-1 | NA | TGCGCCAGCAATCCTAGGGGCGGGGCGAGCTCCTACAATGAGCAGTTCTTC | CASNPRGGASSYNEQFF
TRBJ1-6 | NA | TRBV20-1 | TRBD1 | TGCAGTGCTAGATCGTTAAGGACAGGGCTTAATTCACCCCTCCACTTT | CSARSLRTGLNSPLHF
TRBJ2-6 | NA | TRBV7-3 | TRBD1 | TGTGCCAGCAGCTCGACAGGGGCCGGGGCCAACGTCCTGACTTTC | CASSSTGAGANVLTF